This TCR beta chain is drawn from a study of OX40 agonist ivuxolimab in advanced cancers. Study details: An anti-OX40 (CD134) antibody with agonistic activity, ivuxolimab, was administered to patients.

A word on this clone: Antigen unknown.

Blood samples were obtained at baseline, cycle 4 day 1, and cycle 7 day 1. Overall study findings and caveats: Compared with CD4+, CD8+ T cells on average had more expanded clones. Antigens targeted by the expanded peripheral T cells were not determined.

Using immunoSEQ multiplex PCR, the repertoire was profiled, and TCRdb retains in-frame clones only, with some absent. The repertoire holds approximately 27,000 clones, with over 60% as singletons. This specimen was CD4+ or CD8+ T cells sorted from blood, taken in a trial of the OX40 agonist ivuxolimab. This sequence was found in an adult with an advanced solid tumor such as melanoma, head and neck, liver or kidney cancer.

CDR3 residues: CASSVTGVMNTEAFF. The CDR3 bases are TGTGCCAGCAGCGTGACAGGGGTTATGAACACTGAAGCTTTCTTT. This chain connects TRBV11-2 to TRBJ1-1; 8 nucleotides match TRBD1. CDR1 and CDR2 (germline): SGHAT, FQNNGV. The CDR3 extends over 15 amino acids. The J segment lost 0 bases and the V segment lost 5 bases, leaving 5 bases of the junction unmatched.